This T cell receptor (beta chain) was observed in a study of cytomegalovirus exposure and HLA in healthy donors. The PCR employed 60 Vbeta primers together with 13 Jbeta primers. The table came from immunoSEQ multiplex PCR; TCRdb's copy has only in-frame clones and leaves some out. The repertoire holds about 160,000 clones, around 79% seen once, with approximately 3.1% in the top ten. Germline CDR1 MNHNY, CDR2 SVGAGI (reference sequence). Trimming pared 2 bases from V and 6 bases from J, leaving 5 bases between. The CDR3 sequence is 11 residues long. The sequenced material came from PBMCs. The sequence was collected from a woman in her thirties or forties in good health and CMV-seronegative. This chain uses TRBV6-6 with TRBJ2-7; D ambiguous. The CDR3 spells CASSYECEQYF. CDR3 coding DNA: TGTGCCAGCAGTTACGAGTGCGAGCAGTACTTC.